The present T cell receptor beta chain was sequenced within a study of blood T cell repertoires in COVID-19. Trimming took 2 bases from V and 4 from J; bases not matched to a gene: 4. The CDR3 length is 14 residues. Germline-derived CDR1 and CDR2 are MNHEY and SVGEGT. Original handling: How many nucleated cells were present was estimated from reference gene primer amplification. Generated by immunoSEQ multiplex PCR, the TCRdb table keeps only in-frame clones and is missing some. The V and J calls and the clone size are those of that table, but D and trimming were determined from the DNA. The profile shows about 75,000 clones, just over 85% of them singletons.

The source of this sequence is a human donor in a cohort sampled during active COVID-19. The chain employs TRBV6-2 or TRBV6-3 and TRBJ1-2; TRBD1 matches at 7 bases. The specimen was peripheral blood. The CDR3 loop reads CASSYADRAYGYTF. CDR3 nucleotide sequence: TGTGCCAGCAGTTACGCCGACAGGGCCTATGGCTACACCTTC.